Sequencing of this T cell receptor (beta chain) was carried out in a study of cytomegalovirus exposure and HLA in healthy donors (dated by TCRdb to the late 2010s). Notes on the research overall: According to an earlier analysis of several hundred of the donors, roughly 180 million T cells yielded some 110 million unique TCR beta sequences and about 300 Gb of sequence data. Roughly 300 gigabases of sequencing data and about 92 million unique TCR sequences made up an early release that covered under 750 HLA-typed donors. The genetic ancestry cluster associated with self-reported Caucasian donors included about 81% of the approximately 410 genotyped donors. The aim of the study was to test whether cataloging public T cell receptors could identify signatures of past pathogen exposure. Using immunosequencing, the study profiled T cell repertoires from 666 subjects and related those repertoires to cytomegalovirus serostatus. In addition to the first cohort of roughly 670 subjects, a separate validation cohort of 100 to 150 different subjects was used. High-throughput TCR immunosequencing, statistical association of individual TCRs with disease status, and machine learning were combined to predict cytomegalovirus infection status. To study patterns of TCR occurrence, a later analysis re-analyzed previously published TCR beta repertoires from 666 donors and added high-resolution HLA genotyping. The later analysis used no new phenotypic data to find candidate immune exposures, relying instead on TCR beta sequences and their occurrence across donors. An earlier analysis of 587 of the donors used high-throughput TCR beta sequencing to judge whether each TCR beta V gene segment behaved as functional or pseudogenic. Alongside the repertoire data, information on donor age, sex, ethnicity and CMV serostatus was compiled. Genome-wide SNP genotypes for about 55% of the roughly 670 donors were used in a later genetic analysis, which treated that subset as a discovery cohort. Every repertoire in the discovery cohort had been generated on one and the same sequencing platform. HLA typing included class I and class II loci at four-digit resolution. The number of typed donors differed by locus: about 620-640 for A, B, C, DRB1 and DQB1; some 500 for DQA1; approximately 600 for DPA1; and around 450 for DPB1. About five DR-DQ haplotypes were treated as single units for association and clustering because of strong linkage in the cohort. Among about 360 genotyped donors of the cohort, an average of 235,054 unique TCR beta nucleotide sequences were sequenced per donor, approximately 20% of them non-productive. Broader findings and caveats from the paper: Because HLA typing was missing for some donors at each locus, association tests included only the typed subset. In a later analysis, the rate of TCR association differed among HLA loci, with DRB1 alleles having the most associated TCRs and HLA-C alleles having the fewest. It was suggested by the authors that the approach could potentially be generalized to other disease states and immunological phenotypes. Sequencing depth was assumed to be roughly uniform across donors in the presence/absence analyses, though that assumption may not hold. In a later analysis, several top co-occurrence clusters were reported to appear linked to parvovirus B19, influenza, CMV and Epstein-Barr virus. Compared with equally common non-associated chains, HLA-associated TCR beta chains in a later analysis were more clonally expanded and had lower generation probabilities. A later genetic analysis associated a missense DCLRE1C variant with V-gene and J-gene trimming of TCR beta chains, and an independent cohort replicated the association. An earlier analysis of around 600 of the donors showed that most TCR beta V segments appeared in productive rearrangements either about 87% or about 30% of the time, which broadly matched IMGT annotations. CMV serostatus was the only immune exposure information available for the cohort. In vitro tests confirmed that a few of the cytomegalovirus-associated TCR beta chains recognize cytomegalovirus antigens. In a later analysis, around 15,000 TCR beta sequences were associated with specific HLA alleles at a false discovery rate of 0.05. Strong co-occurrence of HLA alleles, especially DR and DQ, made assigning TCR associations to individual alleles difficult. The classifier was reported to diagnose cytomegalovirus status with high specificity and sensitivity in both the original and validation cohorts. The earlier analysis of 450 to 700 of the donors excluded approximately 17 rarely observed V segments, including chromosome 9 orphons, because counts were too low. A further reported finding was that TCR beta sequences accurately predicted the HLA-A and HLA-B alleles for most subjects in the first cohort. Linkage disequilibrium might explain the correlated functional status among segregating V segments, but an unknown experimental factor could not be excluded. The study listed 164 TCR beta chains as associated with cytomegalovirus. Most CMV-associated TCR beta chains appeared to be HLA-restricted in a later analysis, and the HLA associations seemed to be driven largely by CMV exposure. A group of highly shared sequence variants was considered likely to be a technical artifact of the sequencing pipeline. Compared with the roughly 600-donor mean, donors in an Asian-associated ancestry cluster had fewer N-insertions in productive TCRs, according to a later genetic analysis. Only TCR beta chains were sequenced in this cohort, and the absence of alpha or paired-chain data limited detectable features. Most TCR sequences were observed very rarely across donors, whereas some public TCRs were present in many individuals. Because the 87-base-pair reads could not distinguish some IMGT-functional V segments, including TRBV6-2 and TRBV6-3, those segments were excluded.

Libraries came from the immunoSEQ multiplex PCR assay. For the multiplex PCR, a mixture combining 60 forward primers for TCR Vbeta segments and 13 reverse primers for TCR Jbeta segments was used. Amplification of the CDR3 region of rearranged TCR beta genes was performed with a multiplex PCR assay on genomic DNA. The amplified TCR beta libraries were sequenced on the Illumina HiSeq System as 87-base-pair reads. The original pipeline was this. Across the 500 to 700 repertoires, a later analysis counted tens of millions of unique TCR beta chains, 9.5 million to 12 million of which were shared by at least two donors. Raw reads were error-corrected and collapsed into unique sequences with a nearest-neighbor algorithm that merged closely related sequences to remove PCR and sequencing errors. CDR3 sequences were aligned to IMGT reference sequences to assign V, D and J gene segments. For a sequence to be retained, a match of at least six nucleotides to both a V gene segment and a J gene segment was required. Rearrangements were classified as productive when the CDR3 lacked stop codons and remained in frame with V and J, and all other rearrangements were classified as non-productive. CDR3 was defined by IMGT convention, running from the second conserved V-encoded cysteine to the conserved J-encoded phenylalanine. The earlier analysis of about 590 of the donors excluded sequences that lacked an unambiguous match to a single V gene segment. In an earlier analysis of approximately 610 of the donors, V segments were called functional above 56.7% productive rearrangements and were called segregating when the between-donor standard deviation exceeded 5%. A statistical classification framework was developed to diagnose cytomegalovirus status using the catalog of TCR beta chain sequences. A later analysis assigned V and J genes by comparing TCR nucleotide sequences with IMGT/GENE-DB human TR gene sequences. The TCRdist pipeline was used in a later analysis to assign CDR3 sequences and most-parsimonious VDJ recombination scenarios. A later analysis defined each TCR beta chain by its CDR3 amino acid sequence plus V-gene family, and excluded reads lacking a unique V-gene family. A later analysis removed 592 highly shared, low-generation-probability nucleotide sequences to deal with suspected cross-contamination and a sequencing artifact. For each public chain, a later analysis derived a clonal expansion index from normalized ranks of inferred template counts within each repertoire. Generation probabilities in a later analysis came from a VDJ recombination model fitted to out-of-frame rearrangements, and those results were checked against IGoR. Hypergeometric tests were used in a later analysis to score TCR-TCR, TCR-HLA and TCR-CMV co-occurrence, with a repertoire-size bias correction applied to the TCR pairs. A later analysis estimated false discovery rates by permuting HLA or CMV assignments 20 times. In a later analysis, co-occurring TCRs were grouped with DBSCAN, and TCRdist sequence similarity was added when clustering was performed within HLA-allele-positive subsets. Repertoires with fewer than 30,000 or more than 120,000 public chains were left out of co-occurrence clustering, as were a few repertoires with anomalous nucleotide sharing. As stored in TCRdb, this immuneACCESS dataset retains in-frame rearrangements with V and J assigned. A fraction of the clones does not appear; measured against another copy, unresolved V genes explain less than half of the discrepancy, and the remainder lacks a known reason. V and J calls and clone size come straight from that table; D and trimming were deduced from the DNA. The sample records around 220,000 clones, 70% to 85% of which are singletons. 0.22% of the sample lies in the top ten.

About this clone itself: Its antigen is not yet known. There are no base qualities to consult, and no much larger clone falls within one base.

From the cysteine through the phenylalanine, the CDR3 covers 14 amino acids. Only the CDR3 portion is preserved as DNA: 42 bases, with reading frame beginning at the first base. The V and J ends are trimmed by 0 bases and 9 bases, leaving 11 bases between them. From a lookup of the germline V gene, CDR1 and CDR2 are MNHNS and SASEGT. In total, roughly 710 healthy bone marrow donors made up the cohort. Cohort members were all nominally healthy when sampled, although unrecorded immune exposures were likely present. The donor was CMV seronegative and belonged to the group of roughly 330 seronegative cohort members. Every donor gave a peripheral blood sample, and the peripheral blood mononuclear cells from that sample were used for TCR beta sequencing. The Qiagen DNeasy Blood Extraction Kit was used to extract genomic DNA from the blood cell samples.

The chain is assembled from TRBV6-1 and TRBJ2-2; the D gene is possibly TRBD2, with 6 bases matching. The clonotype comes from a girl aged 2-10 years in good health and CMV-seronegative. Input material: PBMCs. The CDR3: CASSEAGLDRELFF. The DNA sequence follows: TGTGCCAGCAGTGAAGCGGGACTCGACCGGGAGCTGTTTTTT.